Listed here is a single T cell receptor (beta chain). This record comes from a study of blood T cells in healthy people across ages. A J-beta primer mix and a sample-barcoded 5' primer were used in a second PCR of about 7 to 12 cycles. TCRdb processed the 5' RACE reads anew with MiXCR; each CDR3 protein has one entry. The table includes 1.5 million to 2 million distinct CDR3 sequences, roughly 27% detected once. The V gene's germline CDR1 is DFQATT and CDR2 SNEGSKA (reference sequence). There are 14 residues in the CDR3. V was shortened by 1 base and J by 3 bases, with 12 bases between the two germline ends.

Sequenced material: blood. The genes are TRBV20-1 and TRBJ1-1; D may be TRBD1 (5 bases). The sequence came from a woman between 25 and 40 years old in good health. This CDR3 reads CSARGRGYYTEAFF. The CDR3 nucleotides read TGCAGTGCTAGAGGCCGGGGGTATTACACTGAAGCTTTCTTT.